This T cell receptor (beta chain) was retrieved from a study of T cell responses to AZD1222 COVID-19 vaccine (TCRdb year 2021). As for the study more broadly: AZD1222 recipients given second doses at about 4 weeks or at about 12 weeks were pooled, since spike-specific TCR depth and breadth were not found to differ between the two schedules. A total of approximately 250 trial participants underwent TCR sequencing, of whom under 220 had received two doses of AZD1222 and some 25 had received two doses of the MenACWY control vaccine. Trial participants were enrolled by age into subgroups of 18-55, 56-69 and 70-plus years, and around 150, 28 and 57 TCR-sequenced participants, respectively, were included in these subgroups.

The research as a whole found: Reportedly, almost half of the unique spike-specific TCRs recognized epitopes lying outside the regions that are mutated in the B.1.351 and B.1.1.7 variants. The vaccine-associated CD4 TCRs covered the entire spike protein, and the dominant responses fell in regions 160-218 and 743-854. Conclusions about previously exposed vaccinees are limited because only 5 or 6 AZD1222 recipients were SARS-CoV-2 seropositive at baseline. A significant rise in spike-specific TCR breadth and depth was observed after two AZD1222 doses relative to day 0 and relative to MenACWY recipients. Because no day 14 peak-response samples were available, the repertoires could be characterized only after the peak T cell response. Participants were mostly white British, with more females than males. The authors suggested clonal diversity may have been underestimated. The 56-69-year group was small, and its depth increase did not reach significance, likely because of low power.

The CDR3 regions of human TCRbeta chains were analyzed by immunosequencing. The published analysis was carried out like this. TCRs in the repertoires were matched against a reference library of SARS-CoV-2-specific TCRs that had been generated with the MIRA antigen-specificity platform. Breadth was defined as the fraction of unique TCRs that were SARS-CoV-2-associated. Depth was defined as the fraction of total T cells that were SARS-CoV-2-associated. Using the MIRA data, each spike-specific TCR was mapped to the spike region that the TCR reacts to and placed in a CD4 or CD8 class. Log10-transformed breadth and depth values were compared by one-way ANOVA with Sidak's multiple comparisons tests. TCRdb's version of the immuneACCESS table is confined to in-frame rearrangements and falls short of the full clone set. An unresolved V gene accounts for under half of the shortfall where checked; the remainder is of unknown origin. V and J calls plus clone size are reproduced from that table; the DNA served to infer D and trimming. The sample table contains roughly 180,000 clones; only one count was recorded for 94% of them. The ten largest clones represent 0.64% of the sample.

The time point label here, explained by the study, means: baseline before first vaccination. The vaccinee samples were drawn from two UK trials, COV001 and COV002, one of which was a single-blind randomized controlled phase 2/3 trial testing AZD1222 (ChAdOx1 nCoV-19) in healthy adults. Trial participant PBMC samples were collected at day 0 and day 28 after the second dose for TCRbeta chain sequencing. The germline V gene (reference sequence) yields LGHDT for CDR1 and YNNKEL for CDR2. From its cysteine to its phenylalanine, the CDR3 spans 13 amino acids. Of all the DNA, just the CDR3 is kept, 39 bases in frame from base 1. V is cut by 0 bases and J by 6 bases, and the space between the germline ends is 5 bases. As for this clone: It has no known antigen specificity. No clone much larger than this one lies a single base away; base qualities are absent.

The TCR comes from an adult in good health. The sequencing used peripheral blood, collected on day 0 of AZD1222 vaccination. The sequence is built from TRBV3-1 (or the pseudogene TRBV3-2) and TRBJ1-4; the D gene identity is not certain. The CDR3 protein sequence reads: CASSQEIHEKLFF. The nucleotide sequence reads as follows: TGTGCCAGCAGCCAAGAAATACATGAAAAACTGTTTTTT.